The sequence of this T cell receptor beta chain was determined in a study of blood T cell repertoires in COVID-19. Across the whole study: Samples representing acute and convalescent COVID-19 were sourced from the United States, Italy and Spain. PBMCs, B-cell-depleted T cells, or T cells were the source of the cDNA or gDNA that made up the material.

As originally analysed: Cell counts per sample came from amplifying reference gene primers. Here immunoSEQ multiplex PCR was the method, and the copy in TCRdb shows in-frame clones only, minus some. Clone size and the V and J calls come from that table; the DNA yielded D and trimming. The profile shows 200,000 or so clones, approximately 90% of them singletons. Seattle patients were enrolled while actively infected and followed longitudinally. The CDR3 contains 12 residues. V lost 5 bases and J lost 7, with 11 bases in between. The TCR comes from a man between 25 and 39 years old with COVID-19, enrolled during active disease. Sequencing input: peripheral blood. The chain recombines TRBV12-3 or TRBV12-4 with TRBJ1-1; D is undetermined. The CDR3 region is CASSPMTNEAFF. In nucleotides, the CDR3 is TGTGCCAGCAGTCCGATGACAAATGAAGCTTTCTTT.